Shown below are 31 T cell receptor beta chains from a single sample sequenced in a study of vaccination and CD4 T cells after COVID-19. Cultured CD4+ T-cell DNA underwent Oncomine TCR Beta short-read sequencing. TCRdb re-analysed the PCR reads in MiXCR, keeping a single row per CDR3 protein. This sample has over 9,500 distinct CDR3 sequences, with approximately 50% found just once. The treatment is: approximately 10-day PBMC culture with coronavirus spike peptide pools or control peptides (ViraFEST assay). Their antigens remain unidentified. Material for sequencing was CD4+ T cells from blood, cultured in vitro. These receptors were taken from a human donor who had recovered from COVID-19.

As concerns this clonotype: A read error may be the cause here, since a much bigger clone is one base away. The chain links TRBV25-1 to TRBJ1-6; 8 bases line up with TRBD1. From germline, CDR1 is MGHDK and CDR2 SYGVNS. The CDR3 has 15 amino acids. The CDR3 DNA follows: TGTGCCAGCAGTGACCTCGGACAGGGAGGCTCACACCTCCACTTT. Its protein product is CASSDLGQGGSHLHF.

The chain has TRBV7-9 and TRBJ2-7, with unresolved D. V lost 1 base and J 1 base, leaving 14 bases between the germline ends. The CDR3 length is 16 residues. CDR1 is SEHNR and CDR2 is FQNEAQ in the germline V gene (reference sequence). Here the CDR3 DNA reads TGTGCCAGCAGCTTAGTCGGTGGATCCAGATCCTACGAGCAGTACTTC. Its translation: CASSLVGGSRSYEQYF.

The sample holds a few counts of this clonotype. The rearrangement links TRBV20-1 to TRBJ2-3; no firm D call. CDR3 length: 15 residues. Trimming took 5 bases from V and 0 from J, leaving 15 bases between them. Germline-derived CDR1 and CDR2 are DFQATT and SNEGSKA (reference sequence). CDR3 region: CSASIRPSSTDTQYF. CDR3 DNA sequence: TGCAGTGCTTCAATCAGACCCTCGAGCACAGATACGCAGTATTTT.

The DNA for the CDR3 is TGCAGTGAACGGAACGGGGAGACCCAGTACTTC. Translation: CSERNGETQYF. The chain has TRBV20-1 and TRBJ2-5; D ambiguous. Germline V gene sequence: CDR1 DFQATT, CDR2 SNEGSKA (reference sequence). The CDR3 is made up of 11 amino acids. V lost 7 bases, J lost 5 bases, and 11 bases lay in between.

As DNA, the CDR3 is TGTGCCACCAGTGATTCACAGGGGTCGGGGACTGAAGCTTTCTTT. It yields the protein CATSDSQGSGTEAFF. This rearrangement joins TRBV24-1 to TRBJ1-1, with 7 bases fitting TRBD1. Trimming at V came to 2 bases and at J to 5 bases, leaving 7 bases not matched to a gene. Germline-derived CDR1 and CDR2 are KGHDR and SFDVKD. The CDR3 spans 15 residues.

The rearrangement joins TRBV15 to TRBJ2-3; D may correspond to TRBD1 or TRBD2 (6 bases each). The ends were cut back, 0 bases at V and 6 bases at J, with 16 bases in the middle. Looked up from germline, CDR1 is LNHNV and CDR2 is YYDKDF (reference sequence). This CDR3 spans 16 amino acids. The CDR3 DNA is TGTGCCACCAGCAGAGAAGGATGGGGGGCGAAGGATACGCAGTATTTT. As protein: CATSREGWGAKDTQYF.

Only one count was recorded for this clonotype. The genes are TRBV21-1 and TRBJ2-7. TRBV21-1 is given as a pseudogene. The CDR3 length is 15 residues. The CDR3 region is CASRCGRRSSYEQYF. In DNA, the CDR3 is TGTGCCAGCCGATGCGGCAGGAGGAGCTCCTACGAGCAGTACTTC.

This clonotype was counted between two and nine times. The chain couples TRBV2 to TRBJ2-3; D might be TRBD1 (6 bases). The CDR3 totals 14 residues. Trimming pared 6 bases from V and 0 bases from J, leaving 10 bases between. Germline V gene lookup returns CDR1 SNHLY and CDR2 FYNNEI. This CDR3 is CASSSRGSTDTQYF. The CDR3 DNA sequence: TGTGCCAGCAGCTCCAGGGGTAGCACAGATACGCAGTATTTT.

The rearrangement uses TRBV7-2 and TRBJ2-5, with 9 bases identical to TRBD2. This CDR3 comprises 15 residues. With 5 bases clipped from V and 5 bases from J, the junction kept 9 bases outside the gene matches. Germline CDR1 and CDR2: SGHTA and FQGNSA. CDR3 in DNA: TGTGCCAGCAGCCGTAGCGGGGGAGGAACTGAGACCCAGTACTTC. Translated: CASSRSGGGTETQYF.

The V call is TRBV20-1, the J call TRBJ2-7; 9 bases fit TRBD1. The CDR3 runs to 14 residues. Trimming took 6 bases from V and 3 from J; bases not matched to a gene: 9. The germline V gene has CDR1 DFQATT and CDR2 SNEGSKA (reference sequence). The CDR3 coding sequence is TGCAGTGCATATCCGGGACAGGGATTCTACGAGCAGTACTTC. Amino acid sequence: CSAYPGQGFYEQYF.

The chain links TRBV24-1 to TRBJ2-6, with D unresolved. Germline CDR1 is KGHDR and CDR2 is SFDVKD. This CDR3 contains 15 residues. Deletions cut 7 bases from V and 2 bases from J, with 11 bases between. For the CDR3, the DNA is TGTGCCACCAGCGAGACTGACGCTGGGGCCAACGTCCTGACTTTC. Protein sequence: CATSETDAGANVLTF.

This clonotype has more than one count but fewer than ten. The V gene is TRBV27, the J gene TRBJ2-2, with D perhaps TRBD1 (6 bases). The V gene lost 5 bases and the J gene lost 7 bases, with 17 bases spanning the gap. The CDR3 is 15 amino acids. Germline lookup yields CDR1 MNHEY and CDR2 SMNVEV (reference sequence). The CDR3 reads CASSLNPLGGGELFF. DNA of the CDR3: TGTGCCAGCAGTCTAAATCCCTTAGGGGGCGGGGAGCTGTTTTTT.

The J gene is TRBJ2-3, the V gene TRBV6-1, with 8 bases lining up with TRBD1. With V trimmed by 6 bases and J by 1 base, 15 bases remained unmatched. The CDR3 contains 18 residues. Germline values: CDR1 MNHNS, CDR2 SASEGT. As DNA, the CDR3 is TGTGCCAGCAGCCTCGGACAGGGTCATTCACCCGGCACAGATACGCAGTATTTT. This gives the protein CASSLGQGHSPGTDTQYF.

The chain employs TRBV5-1 and TRBJ2-5, with 10 bases lining up with TRBD2. CDR3 length equals 13 residues. Germline V gene data show CDR1 as SGHRS and CDR2 as YFSETQ. V lost 3 bases to trimming and J lost 5 bases; unmatched junction nucleotides: 1. The CDR3 loop is CASSSTSGETQYF. The CDR3, as DNA: TGCGCCAGCAGCTCGACTAGCGGGGAGACCCAGTACTTC.

The chain couples TRBV6-4 to TRBJ2-3; D remains ambiguous. Germline assignment: CDR1 MRHNA and CDR2 SNTAGT. This CDR3 region has 13 residues. Between the trimmed V and J ends, which lost 4 bases and 6 bases, there was a span of 11 bases. CDR3 protein: CASSGKSADTQYF. CDR3 nucleotide sequence: TGTGCCAGCAGTGGTAAATCGGCGGATACGCAGTATTTT.

The chain combines TRBV5-1 with TRBJ2-2; no reliable D call. Germline V gene data show CDR1 as SGHRS and CDR2 as YFSETQ. Deletions cut 4 bases from V and 1 base from J, with 8 bases between. The CDR3 length is 14 residues. CDR3 amino acids: CASSPDLNTGELFF. The DNA for the CDR3 is TGCGCCAGCAGCCCCGACCTGAACACCGGGGAGCTGTTTTTT.

This clonotype has only a few counts. V and J are TRBV6-2 or TRBV6-3 and TRBJ1-2, with TRBD1 matching 7 bases. Trimming at V came to 9 bases and at J to 8 bases, leaving 9 bases not matched to a gene. This CDR3 is 12 amino acids long. CDR1 is MNHEY, CDR2 SVGEGT, per germline. The CDR3 reads CASRTGAQGYTF. CDR3 nucleotide sequence: TGTGCCAGTCGGACAGGAGCGCAAGGCTACACCTTC.

This clonotype occurred a few times. The gene calls are TRBV2 and TRBJ1-6, with D hard to call. This CDR3 spans 11 amino acids. V lost 7 bases, J lost 8 bases, and 6 bases lay in between. Per the germline V gene, CDR1 is SNHLY and CDR2 is FYNNEI. The CDR3 nucleotides are TGTGCCAGCATGGGATATTCACCCCTCCACTTT. This translates into CASMGYSPLHF.

The rearrangement joins TRBV9 to TRBJ2-3; D not resolved. The V end was cut by 3 bases, the J end by 0 bases, with 11 bases between. Germline CDR1 reads SGDLS; CDR2 reads YYNGEE. This CDR3 comprises 15 residues. In nucleotides, the CDR3 is TGTGCCAGCAGCGCGGGTTCTTCTAGCACAGATACGCAGTATTTT. Translation gives CASSAGSSSTDTQYF.

The chain employs TRBV11-2 and TRBJ1-2; D might be TRBD1 (5 bases). Germline assignment: CDR1 SGHAT and CDR2 FQNNGV. The germline V and J ends were trimmed by 5 bases and 4 bases, with 11 bases remaining between them. The CDR3 totals 13 residues. The DNA for the CDR3 is TGTGCCAGCAGCCCGGGGCAGGCCTATGGCTACACCTTC. The encoded protein is CASSPGQAYGYTF.

The genes are TRBV6-1 and TRBJ1-3; no reliable D call. The V end was cut by 7 bases, the J end by 2 bases, with 15 bases between. The CDR3 has 15 amino acids. Germline CDR1 is MNHNS and CDR2 is SASEGT. The CDR3, as DNA: TGTGCCAGCACTCCGTACGCGGGTACTGGAAACACCATATATTTT. It specifies CASTPYAGTGNTIYF.

The chain joins TRBV27 to TRBJ1-1; D may be TRBD1 (5 bases). V was trimmed by 4 bases and J by 5 bases, leaving 11 bases between them. Germline CDR1 MNHEY, CDR2 SMNVEV (reference sequence). This CDR3 is built from 13 residues. This CDR3 reads CASSSQGWTEAFF. In nucleotides, the CDR3 is TGTGCCAGCAGTTCCCAGGGCTGGACTGAAGCTTTCTTT.

In its sample, this clonotype was seen a few times. V is TRBV20-1 and J is TRBJ2-3; D is possibly TRBD2 (6 bases). V was trimmed by 1 base and J by 0 bases, leaving 14 bases between them. Germline CDR1 is DFQATT and CDR2 is SNEGSKA (reference sequence). The CDR3 spans 16 residues. The CDR3 bases are TGCAGTGCTAGAGTGGCGCGTAGCGGTAGCACAGATACGCAGTATTTT. It yields the protein CSARVARSGSTDTQYF.

In its sample, this clonotype was seen a few times. The V and J genes are TRBV24-1 and TRBJ2-7, with TRBD1 matching 7 bases. CDR3 length: 15 residues. Losses at the gene ends were 3 bases for V and 2 bases for J; bases not matched to a gene: 6. Looked up from germline, CDR1 is KGHDR and CDR2 is SFDVKD. The CDR3 spells CATSDPGTAPYEQYF. CDR3 bases: TGTGCCACCAGTGATCCCGGGACAGCGCCCTACGAGCAGTACTTC.

This sequence joins TRBV6-5 and TRBJ2-7; 9 positions agree with TRBD2. Germline V lookup: CDR1 MNHEY, CDR2 SVGAGI. Trimming cost V 4 bases and J 7 bases; bases outside gene matches: 11. The CDR3 is 15 amino acids. The CDR3: CASSLKREAPGEQYF. DNA of the CDR3: TGTGCCAGCAGTTTGAAGCGGGAGGCACCGGGGGAGCAGTACTTC.

The sample holds a few counts of this clonotype. One junction end does not reproduce the germline sequence, and a read error may be involved. The V and J genes are TRBV15 and TRBJ2-1; a possible D gene is TRBD1 (5 bases). Per germline, CDR1 LNHNV and CDR2 YYDKDF (reference sequence). The CDR3 is made up of 12 amino acids. The CDR3 spells CATSRDLGQGLF. DNA for the CDR3: TGTGCCACCAGCAGAGATCTAGGGCAGGGCCTCTTC.

V is TRBV11-3 and J is TRBJ2-5; a weak D match, TRBD2 (7 bases). The CDR3 spans 17 residues. CDR1 SGHNT and CDR2 YENEEA come from the germline V gene. Deletions cut 2 bases from V and 8 bases from J, with 24 bases between. CDR3 bases: TGTGCCAGCAGCTTACAAAAGGGGGTACACGGGGGGTATACCCAGTACTTC. Its translation is CASSLQKGVHGGYTQYF.

The chain's CDR3 is CSARVGRGFSNQPQHF. The CDR3 nucleotides are TGCAGTGCTAGAGTCGGCAGGGGGTTTAGCAATCAGCCCCAGCATTTT. The chain has TRBV20-1 and TRBJ1-5; TRBD1 agrees at 7 bases. The V segment lost 1 base and the J segment 0 bases; nucleotides outside the gene matches: 6. CDR1 is DFQATT and CDR2 is SNEGSKA in the germline V gene (reference sequence). CDR3 length equals 16 residues.

This clonotype was observed once. CDR3 amino acids: CSVEGGAVNEKLFF. CDR3 nucleotides: TGCAGTGTGGAAGGGGGCGCAGTTAATGAAAAACTGTTTTTT. V and J are TRBV20-1 and TRBJ1-4, with 7 bases fitting TRBD1. The CDR3 contains 14 residues. Germline V gene data show CDR1 as DFQATT and CDR2 as SNEGSKA (reference sequence). With 7 bases clipped from V and 4 bases from J, the junction kept 9 bases outside the gene matches.

V is TRBV10-3 and J is TRBJ1-1, with a weak D call TRBD1 (6 bases). Per the germline V gene, CDR1 is ENHRY and CDR2 is SYGVKD. The CDR3 has 13 residues. The ends were cut back, 4 bases at V and 8 bases at J, with 14 bases in the middle. CDR3 sequence reads: CAISAGADREAFF. The CDR3, as DNA: TGTGCCATCAGTGCGGGGGCGGACAGAGAAGCTTTCTTT.

In its sample, this clonotype was seen a few times. The V call is TRBV4-2, the J call TRBJ2-7, with 9 bases matching TRBD1. J lost 3 bases, V lost 0 bases, and 9 bases had no gene match. This CDR3 comprises 17 residues. Germline lookup yields CDR1 LGHNA and CDR2 YNFKEQ. CDR3 in amino acids: CASSQEAPGTGSYEQYF. The CDR3 DNA follows: TGTGCCAGCAGCCAAGAAGCGCCAGGGACAGGGAGCTACGAGCAGTACTTC.